Detailed here is one T cell receptor beta chain. Taking its sample share into account, this clone is medium-sized (0.01 to 0.1%). Its binding antigen is unknown. The sample holds no much larger clone one base away, and base qualities are not on file. The meaning of the sample's time point label: tumor resected at nephrectomy. Read against the paper, the sample's treatment or condition label means: treatment-naive control, cytoreductive nephrectomy. For controls, tumors were taken from treatment-naive renal cell carcinoma patients who had cytoreductive nephrectomy with no radiation beforehand. Every patient had renal cell carcinoma of clear cell pathology. Control tumors used for TCR sequencing came from a handful of females and 11 males, resected 2011 to 2014, with median age 57 years (range about 35 to 85). Tumors were mechanically dissociated, digested with collagenase/hyaluronidase at 37 °C, processed in gentleMACS C tubes, and stored in liquid nitrogen. Genomic DNA for TCR sequencing was prepared using the QIAamp DNA Blood Mini Kit (Qiagen). The analyses included only samples that passed all quality control checks.

V is shortened by 3 bases, J by 1 base, and the region joining them spans 6 bases. The CDR3, cysteine through phenylalanine, is 13 amino acids long. Just CDR3 DNA is preserved here, 39 bases in frame from base 1. CDR1 and CDR2 are drawn from the germline V gene: KGHSH, LQKENI. This entry comes from a study of radiation and T cells in renal cell carcinoma (dated by TCRdb to 2020 to 2022). In terms of the full investigation: TCR beta sequencing covered around 50 samples in total, comprising about 26 tumors and 27 peripheral blood samples. Across all 50 or so samples, 4,000,000 or so unique CDR3 nucleotide sequences, encoding 2.5 million to 3 million unique CDR3 amino acid sequences, were identified. General study outcomes and caveats: Higher TCR clonality was observed in irradiated tumors than in controls, with an average of around 50% of the repertoire accounted for by the top 100 clonotypes, compared with around 45% in nephrectomy-only tumors. The single-armed trial design could not address effects of radiation dose or scheduling on the TCR repertoire. Compared with control tumors, irradiated tumors had a greater number of dominant CDR3 motifs, and those motifs took up a bigger portion of the repertoire. Because only small tumor regions of 0.9 to 1 g were available, the study did not capture intratumoral heterogeneity.

TCR beta libraries were generated from genomic DNA with the immunoSEQ kit, following the manufacturer's recommendations. Library preparation used a first multiplex PCR with proprietary primers, then a second PCR adding unique barcodes, with bead cleanups after each round. A kit-provided positive control reaction and a negative control reaction were included in every sample batch. The final libraries were assessed on an Agilent 4200 TapeStation D1000 ScreenTape, pooled by volume, and quantified by qPCR. Sequencing was performed on an Illumina NextSeq500 using a MidOutput 150-cycle cartridge, with 156 Read1 cycles, 15 Index1 cycles, and the kit custom primers. The pooled library was loaded at approximately 1 pM, with a roughly 21% PhiX control spiked in. The study's own analysis went as follows. Vendor-processed data were analyzed in R, and a clonotype was defined as all T cells sharing the same CDR3 nucleotide sequence. In the clone abundance analyses, frequencies in each sample were normalized to that sample's 10,000 most abundant clones. Before analysis, public T cell clones were removed, and these numbered fewer than six per sample on average. ImmunoMap was used for dominant motif analysis with the PAM10 matrix, a gap penalty of 30, and a homology threshold of 0.3, and any motif reaching a cumulative frequency of at least 0.01 was considered dominant. This immuneACCESS table, as held by TCRdb, lists in-frame sequences with V and J called but not all clones. Of the missing ones, under half trace to an unresolved V gene in checked studies; the others have no known cause. From that table come the V and J calls and clone size; the DNA was used to work out D and trimming. For this sample the table gives some 16,000 clones, of which 58% were detected only once. The ten biggest clones cover about 9% of the sample.

Here the chain combines TRBV18 and TRBJ1-1; the D gene is possibly TRBD1, with 5 bases matching. The sequence was obtained from a man in his forties or fifties with renal cell carcinoma. The sample in question was tumor tissue, obtained from a patient whose treatment was nephrectomy without radiotherapy. The DNA reads TGTGCCAGCTCACCTACAGGGAACACTGAAGCTTTCTTT. This sequence encodes CASSPTGNTEAFF.